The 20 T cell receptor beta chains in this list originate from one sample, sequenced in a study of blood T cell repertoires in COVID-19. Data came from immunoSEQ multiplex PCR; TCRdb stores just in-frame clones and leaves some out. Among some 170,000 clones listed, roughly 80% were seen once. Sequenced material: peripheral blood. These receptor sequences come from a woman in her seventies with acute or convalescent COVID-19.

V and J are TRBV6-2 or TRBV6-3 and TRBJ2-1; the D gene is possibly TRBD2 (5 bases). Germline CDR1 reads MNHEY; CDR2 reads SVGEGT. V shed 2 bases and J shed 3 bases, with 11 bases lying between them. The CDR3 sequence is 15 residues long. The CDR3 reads CASSYPDSFYNEQFF. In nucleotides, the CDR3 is TGTGCCAGCAGTTACCCGGACTCCTTCTACAATGAGCAGTTCTTC.

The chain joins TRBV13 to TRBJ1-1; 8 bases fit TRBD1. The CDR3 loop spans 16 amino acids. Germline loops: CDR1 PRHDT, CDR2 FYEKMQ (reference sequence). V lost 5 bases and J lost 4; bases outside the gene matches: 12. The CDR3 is CASSPRTGSRGTEAFF. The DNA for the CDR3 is TGTGCCAGCAGCCCCAGGACAGGGTCTAGAGGCACTGAAGCTTTCTTT.

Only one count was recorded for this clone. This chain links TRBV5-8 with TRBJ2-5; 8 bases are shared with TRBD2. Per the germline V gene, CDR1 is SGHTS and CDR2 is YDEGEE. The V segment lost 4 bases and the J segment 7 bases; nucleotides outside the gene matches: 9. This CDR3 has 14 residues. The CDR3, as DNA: TGTGCCAGCAGCCTCTCGGGGGGGGCTGGGACCCAGTACTTC. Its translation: CASSLSGGAGTQYF.

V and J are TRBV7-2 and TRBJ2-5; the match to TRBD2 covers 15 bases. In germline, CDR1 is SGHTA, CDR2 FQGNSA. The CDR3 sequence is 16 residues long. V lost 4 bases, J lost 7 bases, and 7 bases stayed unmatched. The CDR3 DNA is TGTGCCAGCAGCTCGGCACCGGGACTAGCGGGAGGGACCCAGTACTTC. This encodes CASSSAPGLAGGTQYF.

The CDR3 DNA sequence: TGCGCCAGCAGCCAAGAATTAACGGGACTAGCGAGTAGGGGGAATGAGCAGTTCTTC. The encoded protein is CASSQELTGLASRGNEQFF. The chain has TRBV4-3 and TRBJ2-1; 10 bases are a match to TRBD2. V lost 0 bases and J lost 7; bases outside the gene matches: 15. Germline V gene sequence: CDR1 LGHNA, CDR2 YSLEER. The CDR3 is made up of 19 amino acids.

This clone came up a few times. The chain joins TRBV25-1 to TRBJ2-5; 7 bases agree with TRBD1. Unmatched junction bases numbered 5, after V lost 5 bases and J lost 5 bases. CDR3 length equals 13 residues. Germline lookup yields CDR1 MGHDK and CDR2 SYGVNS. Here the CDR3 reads CASSKQGTETQYF. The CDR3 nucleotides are TGTGCCAGCAGTAAACAGGGGACGGAGACCCAGTACTTC.

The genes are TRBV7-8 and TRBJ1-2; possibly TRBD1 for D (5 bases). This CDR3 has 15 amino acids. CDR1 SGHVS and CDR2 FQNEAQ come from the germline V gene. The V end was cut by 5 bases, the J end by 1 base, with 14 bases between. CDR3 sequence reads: CASSPREGFNYGYTF. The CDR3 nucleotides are TGTGCCAGCAGCCCCCGGGAGGGGTTTAACTATGGCTACACCTTC.

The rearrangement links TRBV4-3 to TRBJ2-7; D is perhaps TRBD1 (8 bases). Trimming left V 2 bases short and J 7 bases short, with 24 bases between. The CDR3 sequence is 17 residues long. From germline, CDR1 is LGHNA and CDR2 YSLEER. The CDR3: CASSQRGGQTGAREQYF. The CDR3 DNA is TGCGCCAGCAGCCAAAGGGGGGGCCAGACAGGGGCGCGGGAGCAGTACTTC.

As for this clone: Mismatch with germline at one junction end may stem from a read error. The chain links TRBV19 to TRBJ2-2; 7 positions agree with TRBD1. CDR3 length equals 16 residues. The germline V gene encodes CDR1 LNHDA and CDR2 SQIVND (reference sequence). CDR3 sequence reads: CASSRGLTGNAGELFF. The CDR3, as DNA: TGTGCCAGTAGTAGGGGGCTGACAGGGAACGCCGGGGAGCTGTTTTTT. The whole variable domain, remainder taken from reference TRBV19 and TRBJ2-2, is DGGITQSPKYLFRKEGQNVTLSCEQNLNHDAMYWYRQDPGQGLRLIYYSQIVNDFQKGDIAEGYSVSREKKESFPLTVTSAQKNPTAFYLCASSRGLTGNAGELFFGEGSRLTVL.

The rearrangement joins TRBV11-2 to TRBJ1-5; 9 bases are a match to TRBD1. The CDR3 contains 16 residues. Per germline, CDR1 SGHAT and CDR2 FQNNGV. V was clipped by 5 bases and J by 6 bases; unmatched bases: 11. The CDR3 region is CASSPGDRVLGQPQHF. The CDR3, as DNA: TGTGCCAGCAGCCCCGGGGACAGGGTATTAGGTCAGCCCCAGCATTTT.

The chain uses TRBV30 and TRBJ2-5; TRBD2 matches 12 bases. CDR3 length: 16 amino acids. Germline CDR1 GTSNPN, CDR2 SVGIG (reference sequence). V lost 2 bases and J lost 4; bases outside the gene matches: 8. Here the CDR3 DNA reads TGTGCCTGGAGTCTAGCGGGAGGGGCGATGGGAGAGACCCAGTACTTC. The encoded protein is CAWSLAGGAMGETQYF.

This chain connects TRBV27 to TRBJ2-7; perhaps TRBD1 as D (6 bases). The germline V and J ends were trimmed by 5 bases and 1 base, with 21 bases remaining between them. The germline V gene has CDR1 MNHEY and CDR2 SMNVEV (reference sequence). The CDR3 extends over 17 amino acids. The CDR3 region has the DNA TGTGCCAGCAGTGCCCTAAGAACAGGGTACGGATCCTACGAGCAGTACTTC. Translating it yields CASSALRTGYGSYEQYF.

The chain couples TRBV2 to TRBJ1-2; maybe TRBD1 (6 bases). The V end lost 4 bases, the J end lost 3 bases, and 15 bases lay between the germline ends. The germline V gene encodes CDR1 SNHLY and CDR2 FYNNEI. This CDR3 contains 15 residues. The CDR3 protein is CASSGTVLPYYGYTF. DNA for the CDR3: TGTGCCAGCAGTGGGACAGTTCTTCCTTACTATGGCTACACCTTC.

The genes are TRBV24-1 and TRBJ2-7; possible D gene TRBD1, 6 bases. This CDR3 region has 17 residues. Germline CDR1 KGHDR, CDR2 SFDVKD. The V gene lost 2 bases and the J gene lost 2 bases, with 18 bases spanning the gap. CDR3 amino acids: CATSDSNRTANPYEQYF. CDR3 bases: TGTGCCACCAGTGATTCGAACCGGACAGCTAATCCCTACGAGCAGTACTTC.

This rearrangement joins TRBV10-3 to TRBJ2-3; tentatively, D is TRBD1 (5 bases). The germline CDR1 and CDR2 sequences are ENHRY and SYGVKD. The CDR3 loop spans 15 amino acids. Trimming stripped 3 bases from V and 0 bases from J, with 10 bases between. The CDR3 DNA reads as TGTGCCATCAGTGATCCCAACAGGAGCACAGATACGCAGTATTTT. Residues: CAISDPNRSTDTQYF.

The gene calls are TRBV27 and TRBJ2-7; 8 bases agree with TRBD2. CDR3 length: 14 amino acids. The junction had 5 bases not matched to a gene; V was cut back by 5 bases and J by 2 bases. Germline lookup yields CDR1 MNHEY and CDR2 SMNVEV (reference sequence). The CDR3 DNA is TGTGCCAGCAGTCCATCGGGACTAGCCTACGAGCAGTACTTC. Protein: CASSPSGLAYEQYF.

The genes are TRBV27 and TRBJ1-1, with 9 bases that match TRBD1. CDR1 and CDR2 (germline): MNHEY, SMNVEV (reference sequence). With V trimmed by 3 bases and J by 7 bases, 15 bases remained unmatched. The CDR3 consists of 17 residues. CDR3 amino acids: CASSFLVQGARLLEAFF. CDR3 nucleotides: TGTGCCAGCAGTTTTCTGGTACAGGGGGCTCGCCTGCTTGAAGCTTTCTTT.

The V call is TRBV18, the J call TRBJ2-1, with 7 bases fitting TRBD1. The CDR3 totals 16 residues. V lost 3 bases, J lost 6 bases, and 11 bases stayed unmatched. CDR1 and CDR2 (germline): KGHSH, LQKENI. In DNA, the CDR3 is TGTGCCAGCTCACCCGCGGGTGGGGACAGACGCAATGAGCAGTTCTTC. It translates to CASSPAGGDRRNEQFF.

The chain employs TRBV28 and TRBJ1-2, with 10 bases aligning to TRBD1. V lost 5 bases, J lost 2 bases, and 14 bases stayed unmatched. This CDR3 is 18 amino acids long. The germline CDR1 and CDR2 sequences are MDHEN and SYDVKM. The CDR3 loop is CASSPRDRGGRLNYGYTF. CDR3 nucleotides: TGTGCCAGCAGTCCCCGGGACAGGGGAGGTCGCCTGAACTATGGCTACACCTTC.

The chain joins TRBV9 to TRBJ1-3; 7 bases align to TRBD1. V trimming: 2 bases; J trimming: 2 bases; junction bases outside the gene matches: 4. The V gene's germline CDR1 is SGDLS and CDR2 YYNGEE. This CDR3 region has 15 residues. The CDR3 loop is CASSVQTGTGNTIYF. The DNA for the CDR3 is TGTGCCAGCAGCGTCCAGACAGGGACTGGAAACACCATATATTTT.